This passage covers 24 T cell receptor beta chains from one sample sequenced in a study of T cells in Graves' hyperthyroidism and ophthalmopathy. TCR beta CDR3 region amplification was performed from RNA transcripts. Carried out on the TCR CDR3, a first-round RT-PCR used the HTBI primer set. TCRdb processed the multiplex PCR reads anew with MiXCR; each CDR3 protein has one entry. The table includes about 660,000 distinct CDR3 sequences, just under 45% detected once. The sequencing sample was made of peripheral blood or thyroid tissue (not recorded which). The receptor source for this set is an adult man with Graves' disease, either hyperthyroidism or ophthalmopathy (not recorded which).

This clonotype was counted between two and nine times. The CDR3 nucleotides read TGTGCCAGCAGACATTTCGATGCAACTAATGAAAAACTGTTTTTT. Encoded protein: CASRHFDATNEKLFF. V is TRBV2 and J is TRBJ1-4; D uncertain. V dropped 6 bases and J dropped 0 bases, with 11 bases sitting between them. Germline CDR1 SNHLY, CDR2 FYNNEI. This CDR3 region has 15 residues. Filled out from reference TRBV2 and TRBJ1-4, the complete variable domain reads EPEVTQTPSHQVTQMGQEVILRCVPISNHLYFYWYRQILGQKVEFLVSFYNNEISEKSEIFDDQFSVERPDGSNFTLKIRSTKLEDSAMYFCASRHFDATNEKLFFGSGTQLSVL.

Regarding this clonotype: One junction end does not reproduce the germline sequence, and a read error may be involved. The chain employs TRBV7-2 and TRBJ2-7; D gene uncertain. This CDR3 contains 14 residues. Germline CDR1 and CDR2: SGHTA and FQGNSA. CDR3: CASSRDIVAYEQYF. The CDR3 region has the DNA TGCGCCAGCAGCCGAGACATAGTGGCCTACGAGCAGTACTTC.

This clonotype was seen more than once but under ten times. CDR3 bases: TGTGCCAGTAGTATGTCGGGACAGGGACCCACCGGGGAGCTGTTTTTT. This translates into CASSMSGQGPTGELFF. The V gene is TRBV19, the J gene TRBJ2-2, with TRBD1 identical over 9 bases. CDR1 LNHDA and CDR2 SQIVND come from the germline V gene (reference sequence). The V gene end was trimmed by 3 bases and the J gene end by 4 bases; junction bases not matched to a gene: 6. The CDR3 is 16 amino acids.

In this sample, this clonotype turned up many times. The gene calls are TRBV7-9 and TRBJ2-5; D not resolved. The CDR3 runs 14 residues. V was trimmed by 1 base and J by 2 bases, leaving 8 bases between them. The germline V gene has CDR1 SEHNR and CDR2 FQNEAQ (reference sequence). CDR3: CASSLGQYQETQYF. CDR3 sequence (DNA): TGTGCCAGCAGCTTAGGGCAGTATCAAGAGACCCAGTACTTC.

This clonotype showed up just once. The genes are TRBV2 and TRBJ1-1; D is uncertain. The CDR3 totals 13 residues. The germline V gene has CDR1 SNHLY and CDR2 FYNNEI. The germline V and J ends were trimmed by 6 bases and 1 base, with 9 bases remaining between them. The CDR3 protein is CASRISENTEAFF. CDR3 in DNA: TGTGCCAGCAGGATAAGCGAGAACACTGAAGCTTTCTTT. Variable domain in full (rest from reference TRBV2 and TRBJ1-1): EPEVTQTPSHQVTQMGQEVILRCVPISNHLYFYWYRQILGQKVEFLVSFYNNEISEKSEIFDDQFSVERPDGSNFTLKIRSTKLEDSAMYFCASRISENTEAFFGQGTRLTVV.

The chain links TRBV2 to TRBJ1-1; 8 bases line up with TRBD1. The J segment lost 4 bases and the V segment lost 9 bases, leaving 4 bases of the junction unmatched. The CDR3 totals 12 residues. CDR1 is SNHLY, CDR2 FYNNEI, per germline. DNA of the CDR3: TGTGCCAGGACAGGGGAGGTCACTGAAGCTTTCTTT. It yields the protein CARTGEVTEAFF.

This clonotype has a count of ten or more. The V and J genes are TRBV25-1 and TRBJ1-3; unclear D gene. Germline V gives CDR1 MGHDK, CDR2 SYGVNS. V dropped 7 bases and J dropped 0 bases, with 13 bases sitting between them. The CDR3 runs to 15 residues. The CDR3 reads CASTQLTSSGNTIYF. The CDR3 coding sequence is TGTGCCAGCACACAGCTTACTTCCTCTGGAAACACCATATATTTT.

This clonotype was counted at least ten times. The chain couples TRBV10-3 to TRBJ1-2; 8 nucleotides align to TRBD1. This CDR3 comprises 16 residues. Germline loops: CDR1 ENHRY, CDR2 SYGVKD. V was clipped by 3 bases and J by 8 bases; unmatched bases: 14. The CDR3 loop reads CAISEARATGDRGYTF. CDR3 sequence (DNA): TGTGCCATCAGTGAAGCGAGGGCGACAGGGGATAGAGGCTACACCTTC.

This clonotype was picked up many times. The CDR3 here is CASSHRRQAAAYEQYF. The CDR3 bases are TGTGCCAGCAGCCACCGAAGACAGGCTGCCGCCTACGAGCAGTACTTC. The chain joins TRBV7-6 to TRBJ2-7; weak D call: TRBD1 (6 bases). Germline CDR1 SGHVS, CDR2 FNYEAQ. CDR3 size: 16 residues. The ends were cut back, 5 bases at V and 2 bases at J, with 19 bases in the middle.

The chain recombines TRBV20-1 with TRBJ1-6, with 9 bases fitting TRBD1. CDR1 is DFQATT and CDR2 is SNEGSKA in the germline V gene (reference sequence). The V and J ends lost 6 bases and 0 bases, in that order; junction bases with no gene match: 12. The CDR3 runs to 18 residues. This chain's CDR3 is CSAIGGTGSSSYNSPLHF. As DNA, the CDR3 is TGCAGTGCCATCGGGGGGACAGGGTCGAGCTCCTATAATTCACCCCTCCACTTT.

This sequence joins TRBV6-1 and TRBJ1-6; TRBD1 agrees at 7 bases. Germline trimming cut 4 bases from V and 4 bases from J; bases unmatched to any gene: 4. The CDR3 consists of 15 residues. Germline V gene lookup returns CDR1 MNHNS and CDR2 SASEGT. The CDR3: CASSGQGGYNSPLHF. The CDR3 DNA reads as TGTGCCAGCAGTGGACAGGGAGGGTATAATTCACCCCTCCACTTT.

This clonotype was counted ten times or more. The chain recombines TRBV7-2 with TRBJ1-5; no firm D call. V was shortened by 2 bases and J by 3 bases, with 2 bases between the two germline ends. Germline values: CDR1 SGHTA, CDR2 FQGNSA. The CDR3 is 12 amino acids. In DNA, the CDR3 is TGTGCCAGCAGCTTACCCAATCAGCCCCAGCATTTT. Its translation: CASSLPNQPQHF.

This clonotype was observed at least ten times. The chain joins TRBV20-1 to TRBJ2-5; D unclear. CDR3 length: 12 amino acids. Germline V CDR1 and CDR2: DFQATT, SNEGSKA (reference sequence). V was shortened by 3 bases and J by 9 bases, with 14 bases between the two germline ends. The CDR3 protein is CSARARAWAQYF. The CDR3 DNA sequence: TGCAGTGCTAGGGCTCGGGCTTGGGCCCAGTACTTC.

Comments on this clonotype: One junction end does not reproduce the germline sequence, and a read error may be involved. The genes are TRBV20-1 and TRBJ1-2, with TRBD1 matching 7 bases. CDR1 is DFQATT, CDR2 SNEGSKA, per germline (reference sequence). This CDR3 region has 14 residues. CDR3: CSTRDLQGILSYTF. DNA of the CDR3: TGCAGTACTAGAGACCTACAGGGGATCCTGAGCTACACCTTC.

This clonotype was found once. A single base separates this from a much larger clone, so it may be a read error. The chain employs TRBV4-2 and TRBJ1-2, with D perhaps TRBD1 (6 bases). Germline values: CDR1 LGHNA, CDR2 YNFKEQ. The CDR3 has 13 amino acids. V shed 6 bases and J shed 2 bases, with 10 bases lying between them. The CDR3 coding sequence is TGTGCCAGCAGGAATACAGGGAACTATGGCTACACCTTC. This sequence encodes CASRNTGNYGYTF.

The chain carries TRBV19 and TRBJ2-7; no firm D call. The V end was cut by 5 bases, the J end by 3 bases, with 17 bases between. The CDR3 runs 15 residues. CDR1 is LNHDA, CDR2 SQIVND, per germline (reference sequence). CDR3: CASSYQSLDRYEQYF. In DNA form, the CDR3 reads TGTGCCAGTAGTTATCAGTCCCTGGACCGCTACGAGCAGTACTTC.

This chain connects TRBV29-1 to TRBJ1-2; tentative D call: TRBD1 (6 bases). This CDR3 is 18 amino acids long. V was cut by 2 bases and J by 0 bases, with 22 bases left in between. Germline loops: CDR1 SQVTM, CDR2 ANQGSEA. The CDR3 DNA reads TGCAGCGTTGAACGTCCCGGGACAATGACAGACACTAACTATGGCTACACCTTC. It translates to CSVERPGTMTDTNYGYTF.

The chain combines TRBV10-3 with TRBJ2-7; 8 bases fit TRBD2. J was trimmed by 1 base and V by 4 bases; bases with no gene match: 18. The CDR3 totals 19 residues. Germline V gives CDR1 ENHRY, CDR2 SYGVKD. Here the CDR3 reads CAISARGPTGAGGSYEQYF. The CDR3, as DNA: TGTGCCATCAGTGCTAGAGGCCCTACGGGCGCGGGAGGATCCTACGAGCAGTACTTC.

This clonotype was observed at least ten times. J is TRBJ1-5 and V is TRBV12-3 or TRBV12-4; 8 nucleotides line up with TRBD1. The CDR3 totals 14 residues. V gave up 7 bases and J gave up 4 bases; unmatched junction bases: 6. As DNA, the CDR3 is TGTGCCAGCACGGCGGACAGGGCGAATCAGCCCCAGCATTTT. Translation: CASTADRANQPQHF.

V usage is TRBV6-1 and J usage is TRBJ2-5, with 10 bases that match TRBD2. The J call could be wrong; TRBJ2-7 is a better fit for the DNA end. This CDR3 is 15 amino acids long. Per the germline V gene, CDR1 is MNHNS and CDR2 is SASEGT. DNA of the CDR3: TGTGCCAGCAGTGACCCGGGACTAGCGCCCTACGAGCAGTACTTC. Amino acid sequence: CASSDPGLAPYEQYF.

This clonotype was observed at least ten times. The CDR3 sequence is CASSWSGTATYEQYF. In DNA form, the CDR3 reads TGTGCCAGCAGCTGGTCCGGGACAGCGACCTACGAGCAGTACTTC. The rearrangement links TRBV2 to TRBJ2-7; 7 bases agree with TRBD1. CDR3 length: 15 amino acids. Per germline, CDR1 SNHLY and CDR2 FYNNEI. V lost 6 bases and J lost 2; bases outside the gene matches: 10.

With respect to this clonotype: Because the CDR3 is missing its conserved closing phenylalanine or tryptophan, this is likely a read error. No DNA is shown, since the ends of the CDR3 on it are uncertain; the CDR3 is the one TCRdb lists. The chain couples TRBV15 to TRBJ1-4; the tabulated D call, TRBD1, remains unverified against the DNA. The germline V gene encodes CDR1 LNHNV and CDR2 YYDKDF (reference sequence). The CDR3 is made up of 8 amino acids, end residues included. The CDR3 loop reads CATDRDGL.

This clonotype was counted between two and nine times. The rearrangement joins TRBV9 to TRBJ1-2, with 9 positions matching TRBD1. Germline values: CDR1 SGDLS, CDR2 YYNGEE. With 3 bases clipped from V and 7 bases from J, the junction kept 10 bases outside the gene matches. This CDR3 region has 15 residues. CDR3 region: CASSAQTGGAFGYTF. In DNA, the CDR3 is TGTGCCAGCAGCGCCCAGACAGGGGGGGCGTTTGGCTACACCTTC.

This chain joins TRBV19 and TRBJ2-7; 8 bases are a match to TRBD2. CDR1 is LNHDA, CDR2 SQIVND, per germline (reference sequence). J was trimmed by 4 bases and V by 5 bases; bases with no gene match: 13. The CDR3 runs to 16 residues. The CDR3 region is CASSLRSGSMGYEQYF. The CDR3 nucleotides are TGTGCCAGTAGTCTCAGGAGCGGGAGTATGGGTTACGAGCAGTACTTC.